The 17 T cell receptor beta chains reported below all come from one sample, sequenced in a study of T cell repertoires in cytomegalovirus infection. TCRdb fed the reads into MiXCR, producing one record per CDR3 protein. The data contain about 740,000 distinct CDR3 sequences, roughly a third of them singletons. Sequencing input: PBMCs. These receptor sequences come from a human donor in good health (CMV status not recorded). Some clones in this sample may be carry-over from other donors' samples.

This chain links TRBV7-4 with TRBJ1-5, with TRBD1 identical over 9 bases. The V and J ends lost 5 bases and 3 bases, in that order; junction bases with no gene match: 8. This CDR3 region has 16 residues. Germline V gives CDR1 SGHVT, CDR2 SQSDAQ. The CDR3 region is CASSQGQGLDNQPQHF. The CDR3 DNA sequence: TGTGCCAGCAGCCAGGGACAGGGTTTGGACAATCAGCCCCAGCATTTT.

The chain uses TRBV4-1 and TRBJ1-4; TRBD1 is a possible D gene (6 bases). The CDR3 is 17 amino acids. Germline values: CDR1 MGHRA, CDR2 YSYEKL. With 2 bases removed from V and 5 bases from J, the gap between germline ends came to 18 bases. CDR3 loop: CASSQLGAGGANEKLFF. The DNA of the CDR3 is TGCGCCAGCAGCCAACTGGGGGCCGGGGGCGCGAATGAAAAACTGTTTTTT.

This clonotype appeared once. It may be a read error: a sequence one base away is much more abundant. It is likely a read error, because the conserved phenylalanine at the end of the CDR3 is missing. The chain combines TRBV2 with TRBJ2-2; maybe TRBD1 (6 bases). Germline V gives CDR1 SNHLY, CDR2 FYNNEI. Deletions cut 6 bases from V and 0 bases from J, with 11 bases between. The CDR3 sequence is 15 residues long. The CDR3 is CASRATGANTGELFL. CDR3 nucleotide sequence: TGTGCCAGCAGGGCGACAGGCGCGAACACCGGGGAGCTGTTTTTG.

Notes on this clonotype: One end of the junction is discordant with germline, which a read error may explain. The chain links TRBV20-1 to TRBJ2-1, with D possibly matching TRBD1 (5 bases). The germline V gene encodes CDR1 DFQATT and CDR2 SNEGSKA (reference sequence). This CDR3 is 15 amino acids long. CDR3 in amino acids: CSARDFREIYNEQLF. In DNA, the CDR3 is TGCAGTGCTAGAGATTTCAGGGAAATCTACAATGAGCAGTTGTTC.

This clonotype was seen a handful of times. An end of the junction differs from the germline gene, which may be a read error. V usage is TRBV19 and J usage is TRBJ1-1, with 9 bases matching TRBD1. This CDR3 comprises 13 residues. In germline, CDR1 is LNHDA, CDR2 SQIVND (reference sequence). The CDR3 reads CASRNRGRIEDFF. CDR3 in DNA: TGTGCCAGCCGAAACAGGGGGCGAATTGAAGATTTCTTT.

A few counts support this clonotype. The chain has TRBV7-2 and TRBJ2-3; 14 bases are a match to TRBD2. The J segment lost 0 bases and the V segment lost 2 bases, leaving 4 bases of the junction unmatched. The V gene's germline CDR1 is SGHTA and CDR2 FQGNSA. The CDR3 sequence is 18 residues long. The CDR3 DNA sequence: TGTGCCAGCAGCTTATTGACTAGCGGGAGGGGGAGCACAGATACGCAGTATTTT. Amino acid sequence: CASSLLTSGRGSTDTQYF. The entire variable domain, with the rest obtained from reference TRBV7-2 and TRBJ2-3, is as follows: GAGVSQSPSNKVTEKGKDVELRCDPISGHTALYWYRQSLGQGLEFLIYFQGNSAPDKSGLPSDRFSAERTGGSVSTLTIQRTQQEDSAVYLCASSLLTSGRGSTDTQYFGPGTRLTVL.

The chain employs TRBV4-1 and TRBJ2-4; maybe TRBD1 (6 bases). The V end was cut by 5 bases, the J end by 0 bases, with 17 bases between. The CDR3 is 17 amino acids. In germline, CDR1 is MGHRA, CDR2 YSYEKL. CDR3 sequence: CASSDGQFGLAKNIQYF. The CDR3 nucleotides are TGCGCCAGCAGCGATGGACAGTTCGGCTTAGCCAAAAACATTCAGTACTTC.

This clonotype was detected a few times. The CDR3 sequence is CASSLERVSYEQYF. CDR3 bases: TGCGCCAGCAGCTTGGAACGGGTCTCCTACGAGCAGTACTTC. This chain connects TRBV5-1 to TRBJ2-7, with D hard to call. V lost 0 bases and J 0 bases, leaving 7 bases between the germline ends. Germline CDR1 is SGHRS and CDR2 is YFSETQ. The CDR3 is 14 residues long. The whole variable domain, remainder taken from reference TRBV5-1 and TRBJ2-7, is KAGVTQTPRYLIKTRGQQVTLSCSPISGHRSVSWYQQTPGQGLQFLFEYFSETQRNKGNFPGRFSGRQFSNSRSEMNVSTLELGDSALYLCASSLERVSYEQYFGPGTRLTVT.

This clonotype has ten or more counts. This chain connects TRBV7-8 to TRBJ2-7; 7 nucleotides match TRBD2. CDR3 size: 17 residues. Looked up from germline, CDR1 is SGHVS and CDR2 is FQNEAQ. The trim removed 1 base at V and 5 bases at J, leaving 14 bases unmatched. CDR3 protein: CASSLVFSGGRRHEQYF. The CDR3 nucleotides are TGTGCCAGCAGCTTAGTATTTAGCGGCGGGAGAAGGCACGAGCAGTACTTC.

The V call is TRBV3-1, the J call TRBJ2-5; TRBD2 is a possible D gene (5 bases). The CDR3 consists of 14 residues. V was cut by 1 base and J by 2 bases, with 8 bases left in between. Germline lookup yields CDR1 LGHDT and CDR2 YNNKEL (reference sequence). The DNA of the CDR3 is TGTGCCAGCAGCCAAGGAGGGTATCAAGAGACCCAGTACTTC. It specifies CASSQGGYQETQYF.

This chain uses TRBV7-3 with TRBJ2-1; TRBD2 agrees at 7 bases. Germline assignment: CDR1 SGHTA and CDR2 FQGTGA. The CDR3 contains 15 residues. Germline trimming cut 3 bases from V and 4 bases from J; bases unmatched to any gene: 6. CDR3 nucleotides: TGTGCCAGCAGCTTCCAGCGGGGTACATACAATGAGCAGTTCTTC. Protein: CASSFQRGTYNEQFF.

The V call is TRBV27, the J call TRBJ2-7; 8 bases are a match to TRBD1. V trimming: 11 bases; J trimming: 2 bases; junction bases outside the gene matches: 11. Germline CDR1 is MNHEY and CDR2 is SMNVEV (reference sequence). The CDR3 has 14 residues. CDR3 in amino acids: CACNPGQETYEQYF. The DNA of the CDR3 is TGTGCCTGTAACCCGGGACAGGAAACCTACGAGCAGTACTTC.

This chain connects TRBV11-2 to TRBJ2-1; 10 bases match TRBD2. Unmatched junction bases numbered 13, after V lost 5 bases and J lost 0 bases. The CDR3 covers 19 residues. Germline CDR1 SGHAT, CDR2 FQNNGV. The chain's CDR3 is CASSPRTSGALSSYNEQFF. The CDR3 nucleotides read TGTGCCAGCAGCCCTCGAACTAGCGGGGCCCTCTCCTCCTACAATGAGCAGTTCTTC.

This clonotype was picked up many times. The chain employs TRBV28 and TRBJ2-1, with 12 nucleotides matching TRBD2. V lost 6 bases and J lost 9; bases outside the gene matches: 9. The CDR3 covers 15 residues. Germline V gene lookup returns CDR1 MDHEN and CDR2 SYDVKM. The CDR3, as DNA: TGTGCCAGCAGCAGGGGACTAGCGGGCCTCCTTGAGCAGTTCTTC. This gives the protein CASSRGLAGLLEQFF.

The chain links TRBV28 to TRBJ2-1; D unresolved. The CDR3 is made up of 17 amino acids. Germline V gene sequence: CDR1 MDHEN, CDR2 SYDVKM. Trimming cost V 7 bases and J 1 base, with 20 bases left between them. The CDR3 protein is CASKFDPEDFSYNEQFF. The CDR3 region has the DNA TGTGCCAGCAAATTCGACCCTGAAGATTTTTCCTACAATGAGCAGTTCTTC.

This clonotype appeared a few times. This chain links TRBV28 with TRBJ2-7; TRBD1 matches at 7 bases. Trimming removed 7 bases from V and 2 bases from J; junction bases left unmatched: 5. Germline V gene lookup returns CDR1 MDHEN and CDR2 SYDVKM. The CDR3 loop spans 13 amino acids. DNA for the CDR3: TGTGCCAGCACCGGGACAGAGACCTACGAGCAGTACTTC. Translating gives CASTGTETYEQYF.

V and J are TRBV5-1 and TRBJ1-1; TRBD1 is a possible D gene (6 bases). Trimming took off 2 bases at V and 4 bases at J, with 15 bases between the two ends. CDR3 size: 15 residues. Germline CDR1 SGHRS, CDR2 YFSETQ. The CDR3: CASSFTPGQSTEAFF. The CDR3, as DNA: TGCGCCAGCAGCTTCACCCCTGGACAGAGCACTGAAGCTTTCTTT.